This T cell receptor beta chain was sequenced in a study of OX40 agonist ivuxolimab in advanced cancers. The overall study: Each dose-escalation patient presented with hepatocellular carcinoma, melanoma, renal cell or head and neck cancer.

Germline V CDR1 and CDR2: SGHTA, FQGTGA. CDR3 size: 15 residues. V was pared by 2 bases and J by 2 bases, with 12 bases between. This table comes from immunoSEQ multiplex PCR, and its TCRdb copy is limited to in-frame clones, with some not included. There are approximately 54,000 clones in the sample; 80% to 95% occur only once, and 8.5% to 9% lies in the top ten. The study, taken as a whole, reports: Antigen targets of the expanded peripheral T cells went undetermined.

This clone was picked up one time. What it binds is not known. Systemic immunosuppression or autoimmune disease history was grounds to exclude patients. The receptor comes from an adult with an advanced solid tumor such as melanoma, head and neck, liver or kidney cancer. Sequencing used CD4+ or CD8+ T cells sorted from blood, obtained in a trial of the OX40 agonist ivuxolimab. The gene calls are TRBV7-3 and TRBJ1-1; possibly TRBD1 for D (6 bases). The CDR3 is CASSLQGSSNTEAFF. The CDR3 DNA follows: TGTGCCAGCAGCTTACAGGGGAGCAGCAACACTGAAGCTTTCTTT.